These T cell receptor beta chains were read from a single sample in a study of blood T cell repertoires in COVID-19. TCRdb's copy holds only in-frame clones and misses some; the assay was immunoSEQ multiplex PCR. The sample shows about 230,000 clones, around four fifths of them seen only once. Sample: peripheral blood. The receptors here all came from a woman in her seventies with active or convalescent COVID-19. Each CDR3 is given with its conserved first and last residue. Fields, in order: D gene, clone size, J gene, V gene, CDR3 protein, CDR3 DNA. D genes are given only for firm matches. The size of a clone is reported for some rows only, either as once, few or many, or as a class for expanded clones.

D gene: TRBD1; clone size: .; J gene: TRBJ1-1; V gene: TRBV5-1; CDR3 protein: CASSPDGQGNTEAFF; CDR3 DNA: TGCGCCAGCAGCCCTGACGGACAGGGGAACACTGAAGCTTTCTTT
D gene: .; clone size: .; J gene: TRBJ1-1; V gene: TRBV25-1; CDR3 protein: CASRRRENTEAFF; CDR3 DNA: TGTGCCAGCAGACGGAGGGAGAACACTGAAGCTTTCTTT
D gene: TRBD1; clone size: once; J gene: TRBJ2-1; V gene: TRBV28; CDR3 protein: CASSWAGGTHNEQFF; CDR3 DNA: TGTGCCAGCAGTTGGGCAGGGGGCACCCACAATGAGCAGTTCTTC
D gene: TRBD2; clone size: once; J gene: TRBJ2-1; V gene: TRBV14; CDR3 protein: CASSPLTSGGKQFF; CDR3 DNA: TGTGCCAGCAGCCCCTTGACTAGCGGGGGGAAGCAGTTCTTC
D gene: .; clone size: once; J gene: TRBJ2-2; V gene: TRBV7-2; CDR3 protein: CASSWTSGTGELFF; CDR3 DNA: TGTGCCAGCAGCTGGACCAGCGGGACCGGGGAGCTGTTTTTT
D gene: .; clone size: .; J gene: TRBJ1-4; V gene: TRBV18; CDR3 protein: CASSYEPEKLFF; CDR3 DNA: TGTGCCAGCTCGTACGAGCCTGAAAAACTGTTTTTT
D gene: .; clone size: .; J gene: TRBJ1-6; V gene: TRBV2; CDR3 protein: CASIKEDYISSPLHF; CDR3 DNA: TGTGCCAGCATTAAAGAGGACTACATTAGCTCACCCCTCCACTTT
D gene: .; clone size: few; J gene: TRBJ1-5; V gene: TRBV2; CDR3 protein: CASRTGQSNQPQHF; CDR3 DNA: TGTGCCAGCAGGACCGGACAGAGCAATCAGCCCCAGCATTTT
D gene: TRBD1; clone size: .; J gene: TRBJ2-7; V gene: TRBV6-5; CDR3 protein: CASRRTGGDEQYF; CDR3 DNA: TGTGCCAGCAGACGGACAGGGGGCGACGAGCAGTACTTC
D gene: .; clone size: .; J gene: TRBJ1-6; V gene: TRBV6-1; CDR3 protein: CASSELNTNSPLHF; CDR3 DNA: TGTGCCAGCAGTGAATTGAACACGAATTCACCCCTCCACTTT
D gene: TRBD1; clone size: .; J gene: TRBJ2-3; V gene: TRBV28; CDR3 protein: CASRLEQGSTDTQYF; CDR3 DNA: TGTGCCAGCAGGTTAGAACAGGGGTCCACAGATACGCAGTATTTT
D gene: TRBD1; clone size: .; J gene: TRBJ1-2; V gene: TRBV7-2; CDR3 protein: CASSGGLGQPYGYTF; CDR3 DNA: TGTGCCAGCTCAGGAGGGTTGGGACAGCCCTATGGCTACACCTTC
D gene: .; clone size: .; J gene: TRBJ2-7; V gene: TRBV11-2; CDR3 protein: CASSKTAPADYEQYF; CDR3 DNA: TGTGCCAGCAGCAAGACAGCCCCGGCGGACTACGAGCAGTACTTC
D gene: .; clone size: .; J gene: TRBJ2-7; V gene: TRBV6-6; CDR3 protein: CASSTGRTGAYEQYF; CDR3 DNA: TGTGCCAGCAGTACTGGAAGGACTGGAGCCTACGAGCAGTACTTC
D gene: .; clone size: .; J gene: TRBJ2-6; V gene: TRBV15; CDR3 protein: CATSRESLLGSGANVLTF; CDR3 DNA: TGTGCCACCAGCAGAGAGAGCCTCCTCGGCTCTGGGGCCAACGTCCTGACTTTC
D gene: TRBD1; clone size: .; J gene: TRBJ1-2; V gene: TRBV9; CDR3 protein: CASSAIDRGDGYTF; CDR3 DNA: TGTGCCAGCAGCGCGATAGACAGGGGAGATGGCTACACCTTC
D gene: .; clone size: .; J gene: TRBJ2-3; V gene: TRBV4-3; CDR3 protein: CASSQGWGDTDTQYF; CDR3 DNA: TGCGCCAGCAGCCAAGGTTGGGGGGACACAGATACGCAGTATTTT